This entry concerns a single T cell receptor beta chain. The data stem from a study of blood T cell repertoires in COVID-19. Study context: The United States, Italy and Spain were the sources of the acute and convalescent COVID-19 samples. PBMCs, B-cell-depleted T cells, or T cells provided the cDNA or gDNA that made up the material.

The CDR3 extends over 18 amino acids. Germline CDR1 reads SEHNR; CDR2 reads FQNEAQ (reference sequence). Between the trimmed V and J ends, which lost 5 bases and 0 bases, there was a span of 20 bases. Per the authors' pipeline: By means of reference gene primer amplification, nucleated cell counts were estimated. Libraries were prepared by immunoSEQ multiplex PCR; TCRdb keeps only in-frame clonotypes and omits some of them. V, J and clone size reflect that table, while D and trimming were determined from the DNA. The sample carries 140,000 to 150,000 clones, approximately 81% recorded once. Sequences were obtained from peripheral blood. The chain employs TRBV7-9 and TRBJ1-3, with D tentatively TRBD1 (5 bases). This receptor was taken from a human donor in a cohort sampled during active COVID-19. The CDR3 region has the DNA TGTGCCAGCAGCCGCCCCGACAGTCTGGGCAACTCTGGAAACACCATATATTTT. The encoded protein is CASSRPDSLGNSGNTIYF.